The TCR beta chain under discussion was sequenced for a study of T cells expressing NK-cell markers. Study-wide findings and caveats: Four of the donors also had these clonotypes leading their CD3+CD56-NKG2C+ fraction.

Concerning this clonotype itself: The antigen is not known.

TCRdb reworked the 5' RACE reads into one entry per CDR3 protein, no DNA. This sample's table reports approximately 550,000 distinct CDR3 sequences. Sequenced: blood T cells: a sorted CD56 or NKG2C T cell subset, CD4+ or CD8+ T cells, or bulk PBMC T cells (not recorded which). The TCR sequence derives from a man younger than 35 in good health.

CDR3: CASSYHTAGSSYEQYF. The chain is built from TRBV6-5 and TRBJ2-7; lacking DNA, the TRBD2 call made by TCRdb goes unchecked. The CDR3 contains 16 residues. Germline CDR1 and CDR2: MNHEY and SVGAGI.